These 30 T cell receptor beta chains share one sample of origin, sequenced in a study of blood T cell repertoires in COVID-19. Assay used: immunoSEQ multiplex PCR; TCRdb lists only in-frame clones, some missing. Here the sample spans 160,000 or so clones, roughly 80% being singletons. Sequencing input: PBMCs or T cells enriched from blood (not recorded which). The receptors come from a woman in her fifties or sixties who had recovered from COVID-19.

This clone was picked up a small number of times. The chain links TRBV5-1 to TRBJ1-6, with TRBD1 identical over 10 bases. The J segment lost 0 bases and the V segment lost 2 bases, leaving 8 bases of the junction unmatched. Germline lookup yields CDR1 SGHRS and CDR2 YFSETQ. The length of the CDR3 is 19 residues. For the CDR3, the DNA is TGCGCCAGCAGCTTCACCGGGACAGGGGCAAGCTCCTATAATTCACCCCTCCACTTT. Its protein product is CASSFTGTGASSYNSPLHF.

This clone was counted once. The chain uses TRBV7-8 and TRBJ1-4, with TRBD1 as a possible D gene (5 bases). V lost 0 bases and J 7 bases, leaving 12 bases between the germline ends. Germline loops: CDR1 SGHVS, CDR2 FQNEAQ. The CDR3 extends over 15 amino acids. In nucleotides, the CDR3 is TGTGCCAGCAGCTTAGCGGGGGGAAAGGGTGAAAAACTGTTTTTT. Protein product: CASSLAGGKGEKLFF.

The V and J genes are TRBV11-2 and TRBJ2-7, with 7 bases lining up with TRBD2. The ends lost 2 bases at V and 2 bases at J; junction bases unmatched: 6. This CDR3 has 15 residues. Germline lookup yields CDR1 SGHAT and CDR2 FQNNGV. The CDR3 sequence: CASSLSLAGAYEQYF. The CDR3 region has the DNA TGTGCCAGCAGCTTATCCCTTGCGGGGGCCTACGAGCAGTACTTC.

This chain joins TRBV7-2 and TRBJ2-5; 9 nucleotides match TRBD2. Germline CDR1 SGHTA, CDR2 FQGNSA. After removal of 7 bases from V and 5 bases from J, the junction contained 8 bases not matched to a gene. The CDR3 extends over 14 amino acids. The CDR3 loop reads CASTVSGGRETQYF. The CDR3 bases are TGTGCCAGCACCGTAAGCGGGGGGCGGGAGACCCAGTACTTC.

The rearrangement links TRBV2 to TRBJ1-1, with D unclear. Trimming stripped 6 bases from V and 1 base from J, with 9 bases between. CDR1 is SNHLY, CDR2 FYNNEI, per germline. The CDR3 length is 13 residues. The CDR3 sequence: CASRKSPNTEAFF. CDR3 in DNA: TGTGCCAGCAGGAAAAGCCCGAACACTGAAGCTTTCTTT.

The genes are TRBV19 and TRBJ1-5, with TRBD1 matching 9 bases. Germline CDR1 reads LNHDA; CDR2 reads SQIVND (reference sequence). The CDR3 sequence is 14 residues long. The V and J ends lost 7 bases and 6 bases, in that order; junction bases with no gene match: 7. The CDR3 nucleotides are TGTGCCAGTAATGAGGGACAGGGAACTCAGCCCCAGCATTTT. Translating gives CASNEGQGTQPQHF.

This clone has just a few counts. J is TRBJ1-6 and V is TRBV2; TRBD1 matches 8 bases. The V gene's germline CDR1 is SNHLY and CDR2 FYNNEI. With V trimmed by 9 bases and J by 5 bases, 9 bases remained unmatched. CDR3 length: 15 residues. The CDR3 region is CASGRDRQNNSPLHF. The CDR3 nucleotides are TGTGCCAGTGGGAGGGACAGGCAAAATAATTCACCCCTCCACTTT.

This clone has just a few counts. V and J are TRBV2 and TRBJ1-3; TRBD1 is a possible D gene (5 bases). Germline CDR1 and CDR2: SNHLY and FYNNEI. V lost 4 bases, J lost 0 bases, and 10 bases lay in between. This CDR3 region has 15 residues. The CDR3 coding sequence is TGTGCCAGCAGTGCTGACAGCCGCTCTGGAAACACCATATATTTT. As protein: CASSADSRSGNTIYF.

J is TRBJ1-2 and V is TRBV6-2 or TRBV6-3; no definite D call. CDR1 is MNHEY and CDR2 is SVGEGT in the germline V gene. The germline V and J ends were trimmed by 2 bases and 5 bases, with 6 bases remaining between them. This CDR3 is built from 12 residues. CDR3: CASSYREYGYTF. Written as DNA, the CDR3 is TGTGCCAGCAGTTACCGGGAGTATGGCTACACCTTC.

This chain uses TRBV30 with TRBJ1-1; D unclear. This CDR3 contains 16 residues. The V gene's germline CDR1 is GTSNPN and CDR2 SVGIG (reference sequence). The V and J ends lost 2 bases and 7 bases respectively, with 23 bases between them. The CDR3 sequence is CAWSTRTRGDGHEAFF. The CDR3 region has the DNA TGTGCCTGGAGTACTAGGACCCGAGGTGATGGGCATGAAGCTTTCTTT.

V and J are TRBV11-2 and TRBJ1-1; 11 bases align to TRBD1. The CDR3 spans 15 residues. The ends lost 6 bases at V and 1 base at J; junction bases unmatched: 4. CDR1 and CDR2 from the germline V gene are SGHAT and FQNNGV. CDR3 coding DNA: TGTGCCAGCAGTTCCGGGACAGGGGGGAACACTGAAGCTTTCTTT. Protein product: CASSSGTGGNTEAFF.

The chain is built from TRBV4-1 and TRBJ2-5; 11 bases fit TRBD2. Germline-derived CDR1 and CDR2 are MGHRA and YSYEKL. With V trimmed by 1 base and J by 1 base, 8 bases remained unmatched. The CDR3 has 18 residues. DNA of the CDR3: TGCGCCAGCAGCCAAGCTGCAGCTAGCGGGGGGCCCCAAGAGACCCAGTACTTC. It is translated as CASSQAAASGGPQETQYF.

This clone appeared a single time. The chain employs TRBV24-1 and TRBJ2-1, with TRBD1 matching over 9 bases. Germline lookup yields CDR1 KGHDR and CDR2 SFDVKD. With V trimmed by 9 bases and J by 7 bases, 15 bases remained unmatched. CDR3 length: 16 residues. CDR3 amino acids: CATGTPTGGGRNEQFF. CDR3 bases: TGTGCCACCGGGACTCCTACAGGGGGCGGAAGGAATGAGCAGTTCTTC.

The sample holds one count of this clone. This chain links TRBV7-2 with TRBJ2-5; 13 positions match TRBD2. The CDR3 contains 16 residues. The germline V gene has CDR1 SGHTA and CDR2 FQGNSA. Germline trimming cut 5 bases from V and 1 base from J; bases unmatched to any gene: 4. CDR3 protein: CASSTGLAGVQETQYF. The DNA of the CDR3 is TGTGCCAGCAGCACCGGACTAGCGGGGGTCCAAGAGACCCAGTACTTC.

The chain couples TRBV29-1 to TRBJ1-2; tentative D call: TRBD1 (6 bases). CDR1 is SQVTM, CDR2 ANQGSEA, per germline. Between the trimmed V and J ends, which lost 7 bases and 5 bases, there was a span of 14 bases. The CDR3 totals 12 residues. CDR3 sequence: CSAWTANYGYTF. The CDR3 DNA reads TGCAGCGCCTGGACAGCAAATTATGGCTACACCTTC.

The chain links TRBV5-1 to TRBJ2-3; D might be TRBD2 (5 bases). Germline V gives CDR1 SGHRS, CDR2 YFSETQ. The CDR3 is 14 residues long. Trimming pared 4 bases from V and 2 bases from J, leaving 11 bases between. This chain's CDR3 is CASSTYGLTDTQYF. The DNA for the CDR3 is TGCGCCAGCAGCACCTACGGACTCACAGATACGCAGTATTTT.

In its sample, this clone was seen a few times. This sequence joins TRBV3-1 (or the pseudogene TRBV3-2) and TRBJ2-5; weak D call: TRBD2 (5 bases). The V gene lost 3 bases and the J gene lost 5 bases, with 10 bases spanning the gap. The CDR3 consists of 13 residues. Germline loops: CDR1 LGHDT, CDR2 YNNKEL (reference sequence). The CDR3 region is CASSHSWEETQYF. The CDR3 region has the DNA TGTGCCAGCAGCCACTCCTGGGAGGAGACCCAGTACTTC.

This clone occurred a few times. This chain joins TRBV3-1 (or the pseudogene TRBV3-2) and TRBJ1-2; D unresolved. The V end was cut by 1 base, the J end by 8 bases, with 8 bases between. Germline loops: CDR1 LGHDT, CDR2 YNNKEL (reference sequence). CDR3 length equals 12 residues. Here the CDR3 DNA reads TGTGCCAGCAGCCAAGGTATGGGCGGCTACACCTTC. Translation: CASSQGMGGYTF.

The table lists this clone with a count of one. The chain joins TRBV6-1 to TRBJ2-5, with 8 bases aligning to TRBD2. Germline CDR1 is MNHNS and CDR2 is SASEGT. The junction had 3 bases not matched to a gene; V was cut back by 2 bases and J by 4 bases. This CDR3 has 14 residues. The CDR3 DNA follows: TGTGCCAGCAGTGAATGGCGGGGGGCAGAGACCCAGTACTTC. It is translated as CASSEWRGAETQYF.

The rearrangement uses TRBV27 and TRBJ2-1; D might be TRBD2 (5 bases). CDR3 length equals 15 residues. Germline CDR1 MNHEY, CDR2 SMNVEV (reference sequence). V lost 3 bases, J lost 1 base, and 10 bases lay in between. This CDR3 is CASSFGVGSYNEQFF. The CDR3 nucleotides are TGTGCCAGCAGTTTCGGGGTTGGGTCCTACAATGAGCAGTTCTTC.

The V gene is TRBV3-1 (or the pseudogene TRBV3-2), the J gene TRBJ2-5, with 12 bases matching TRBD1. This CDR3 is built from 20 residues. J lost 4 bases, V lost 0 bases, and 15 bases had no gene match. The germline V gene has CDR1 LGHDT and CDR2 YNNKEL (reference sequence). The CDR3 loop reads CASSQDFHIVGTGGGETQYF. The CDR3 nucleotides are TGTGCCAGCAGCCAAGATTTTCACATTGTGGGGACAGGGGGCGGAGAGACCCAGTACTTC.

This chain joins TRBV7-2 and TRBJ2-7; D possibly corresponds to TRBD2 (6 bases). This CDR3 has 15 amino acids. V lost 5 bases and J 0 bases, leaving 14 bases between the germline ends. Per the germline V gene, CDR1 is SGHTA and CDR2 is FQGNSA. DNA of the CDR3: TGTGCCAGCAGCGGACGCGGGGAAGCCTCCTACGAGCAGTACTTC. Protein: CASSGRGEASYEQYF.

The gene calls are TRBV19 and TRBJ1-5; D might be TRBD1 (6 bases). V was clipped by 6 bases and J by 3 bases, with 21 bases between them. CDR3 size: 17 residues. Germline V gene lookup returns CDR1 LNHDA and CDR2 SQIVND (reference sequence). The CDR3, as DNA: TGTGCCAGTAGCAGACTCTTACAGGGTGCCCCCAATCAGCCCCAGCATTTT. It is translated as CASSRLLQGAPNQPQHF.

The chain has TRBV6-5 and TRBJ1-1, with a tentative D call TRBD1 (6 bases). V was shortened by 4 bases and J by 7 bases, with 19 bases between the two germline ends. This CDR3 has 15 amino acids. CDR1 and CDR2 (germline): MNHEY, SVGAGI. CDR3 sequence (DNA): TGTGCCAGCAGTTCCACCGGTGCGGGGGCGGGTGAAGCTTTCTTT. Amino acid sequence: CASSSTGAGAGEAFF.

The chain links TRBV19 to TRBJ1-1, with TRBD1 matching 7 bases. Germline V gene lookup returns CDR1 LNHDA and CDR2 SQIVND (reference sequence). The junction had 3 bases not matched to a gene; V was cut back by 3 bases and J by 8 bases. The CDR3 length is 12 residues. The CDR3 region has the DNA TGTGCCAGTAGTATGAGGACAGGAGAAGCTTTCTTT. It yields the protein CASSMRTGEAFF.

V gene TRBV6-5 combines with J gene TRBJ1-1, with unresolved D. The germline gives CDR1 MNHEY, CDR2 SVGAGI. This CDR3 is built from 13 residues. Trimming cost V 3 bases and J 4 bases, with 9 bases left between them. CDR3 region: CASSYGRTTEAFF. CDR3 in DNA: TGTGCCAGCAGTTATGGGCGTACCACTGAAGCTTTCTTT.

The rearrangement joins TRBV6-5 to TRBJ2-3, with a tentative D call TRBD2 (6 bases). The CDR3 runs to 14 residues. Germline CDR1 reads MNHEY; CDR2 reads SVGAGI. With 5 bases removed from V and 3 bases from J, the gap between germline ends came to 12 bases. The CDR3 spells CASSPRAGTDTQYF. Here the CDR3 DNA reads TGTGCCAGCAGTCCCCGTGCGGGGACAGATACGCAGTATTTT.

This sequence joins TRBV6-6 and TRBJ1-2, with a possible D match to TRBD1 (5 bases). V was pared by 5 bases and J by 0 bases, with 13 bases between. The CDR3 has 15 residues. Germline V gene lookup returns CDR1 MNHNY and CDR2 SVGAGI (reference sequence). Here the CDR3 DNA reads TGTGCCAGCAGTCCCGTGGGGGGGTCTAACTATGGCTACACCTTC. This gives the protein CASSPVGGSNYGYTF.

The chain joins TRBV19 to TRBJ1-2; 9 bases match TRBD1. The CDR3 contains 15 residues. Per the germline V gene, CDR1 is LNHDA and CDR2 is SQIVND (reference sequence). The J segment lost 4 bases and the V segment lost 5 bases, leaving 8 bases of the junction unmatched. The CDR3 coding sequence is TGTGCCAGTAGTCTACAGGGGGCCGTCGGCTATGGCTACACCTTC. Its protein product is CASSLQGAVGYGYTF.

The chain links TRBV5-1 to TRBJ2-5; a weak D match, TRBD1 (5 bases). This CDR3 contains 14 residues. V was shortened by 0 bases and J by 3 bases, with 9 bases between the two germline ends. Germline V gene lookup returns CDR1 SGHRS and CDR2 YFSETQ. CDR3 protein: CASSLEGNEETQYF. The DNA for the CDR3 is TGCGCCAGCAGCTTGGAGGGGAACGAAGAGACCCAGTACTTC.